A selection of T cell receptor beta chains follows, all from one sample in a study of cytomegalovirus exposure and HLA in healthy donors. Produced via immunoSEQ multiplex PCR; TCRdb's table is partial and in-frame only. The repertoire holds 130,000 or so clones, with approximately 66% as singletons. Sequencing was done on a sample of PBMCs. The receptors shown here come from a woman aged 40 to 55 in good health and CMV-seropositive. Both conserved end residues are part of each CDR3.

v_call,cdr3_aa
TRBV5-1,CASSLAIKNTEAFF
TRBV6-1,CASSVHDRPPSTDTQYF
TRBV2,CASSDQGYNSPLHF
TRBV7-6,CASSLGGAGGSTDTQYF
TRBV11-3,CASSTLTGPQETQYF
TRBV5-6,CASRGGLSGELFF
TRBV7-3,CASSTQSGSGTDTQYF
TRBV25-1,CASMAANYGYTF
TRBV19,CASSLTGGKEKLFF
TRBV10-3,CAISELGDQPQHF
TRBV29-1,CSVTRTGDGYTF
TRBV5-8,CASSGWGVMQPQHF
TRBV2,CASSPPGEETQYF
TRBV6-4,CASSLGGAGYEQFF
TRBV2,CAAKERTYNEQFF
TRBV2,CASSVGPHVPSNQPQHF
TRBV5-1,CASSPRVFWDRGSYEQYF
TRBV9,CASSRQGNGYTF
TRBV9,CASSAGTSGSRYEQYF
TRBV18,CASSPVRTSDQETQYF
TRBV28,CASSLVQDRGQAFF
TRBV29-1,CSVVGLAGETQYF
TRBV27,CASSSDRGREPQHF
TRBV5-1,CASSSGQGNSPLHF
TRBV7-2,CASSQRTGWDYGYTF
TRBV7-3,CASSPLAALYNEQFF
TRBV7-2,CASSLGADRAEGGYTF
TRBV18,CASSPPGRDNEQFF
TRBV7-9,CASSASGTGYNEQFF
TRBV6-6,CASAGGAGTNTGELFF
TRBV6-1,CASSEPPGQGANEKLFF
TRBV4-2,CASSQDASGRAREQYF
TRBV7-2,CASSLVRGKAFF
TRBV10-1,CASSEGQATSYEQYF
TRBV27,CASSLFPGGELFF
TRBV20-1,CSAGRGGEQYF
TRBV11-2,CASSPRTSGSTQYF
TRBV18,CASSPRATGVHQPQHF
TRBV4-1,CASSQDLAGVRTGELFF
TRBV6-1,CASSVQGNYEQYF
TRBV28,CASSVPRGAYEQYF
TRBV11-2,CASSSRLAGMAGETQYF
TRBV25-1,CASSEYRVDATNEKLFF